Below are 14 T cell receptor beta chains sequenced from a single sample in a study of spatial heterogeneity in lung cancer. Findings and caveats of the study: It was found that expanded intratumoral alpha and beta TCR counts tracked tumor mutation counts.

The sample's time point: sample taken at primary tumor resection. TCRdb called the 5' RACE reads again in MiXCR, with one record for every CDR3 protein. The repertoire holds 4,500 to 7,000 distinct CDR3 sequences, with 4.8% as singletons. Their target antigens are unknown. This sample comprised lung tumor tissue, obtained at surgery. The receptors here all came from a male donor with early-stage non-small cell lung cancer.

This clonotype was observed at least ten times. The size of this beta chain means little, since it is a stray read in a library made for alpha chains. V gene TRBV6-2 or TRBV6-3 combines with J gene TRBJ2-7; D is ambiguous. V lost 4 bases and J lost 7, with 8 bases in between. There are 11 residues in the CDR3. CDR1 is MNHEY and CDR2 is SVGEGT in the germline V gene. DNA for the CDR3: TGTGCCAGCAGTTGGGCCACGGAGCAGTACTTC. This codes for CASSWATEQYF.

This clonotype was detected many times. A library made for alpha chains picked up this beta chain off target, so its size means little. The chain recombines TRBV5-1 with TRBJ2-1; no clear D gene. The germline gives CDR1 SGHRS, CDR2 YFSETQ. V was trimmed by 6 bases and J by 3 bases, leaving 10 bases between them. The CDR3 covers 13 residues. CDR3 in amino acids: CASKVGIYNEQFF. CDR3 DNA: TGCGCCAGCAAGGTTGGGATCTACAATGAGCAGTTCTTC.

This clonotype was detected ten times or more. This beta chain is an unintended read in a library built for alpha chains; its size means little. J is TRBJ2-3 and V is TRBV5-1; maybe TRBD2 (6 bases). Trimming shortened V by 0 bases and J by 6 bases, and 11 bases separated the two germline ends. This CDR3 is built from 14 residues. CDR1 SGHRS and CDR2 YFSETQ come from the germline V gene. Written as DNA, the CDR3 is TGCGCCAGCAGCTTGGCCAATGGGGGGGATACGCAGTATTTT. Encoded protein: CASSLANGGDTQYF.

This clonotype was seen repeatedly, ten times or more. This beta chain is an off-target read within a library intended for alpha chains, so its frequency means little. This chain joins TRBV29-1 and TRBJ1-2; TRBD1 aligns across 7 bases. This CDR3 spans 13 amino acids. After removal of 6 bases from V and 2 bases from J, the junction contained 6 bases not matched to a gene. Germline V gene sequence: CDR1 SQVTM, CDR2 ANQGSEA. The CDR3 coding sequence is TGCAGCGTCACCCAACAGGGGAACTATGGCTACACCTTC. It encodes CSVTQQGNYGYTF.

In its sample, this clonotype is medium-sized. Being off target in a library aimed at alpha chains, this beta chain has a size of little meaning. DNA for the CDR3: TGTGCCAGCAGCCCGGGGGCCAGGGGGAGGAGAGCTTTCTTT. This sequence encodes CASSPGARGRRAFF. This chain uses TRBV5-6 with TRBJ1-1, with TRBD1 matching over 7 bases. The CDR3 is made up of 14 amino acids. The germline V gene encodes CDR1 SGHDT and CDR2 YYEEEE. Losses at the gene ends were 4 bases for V and 10 bases for J; bases not matched to a gene: 13.

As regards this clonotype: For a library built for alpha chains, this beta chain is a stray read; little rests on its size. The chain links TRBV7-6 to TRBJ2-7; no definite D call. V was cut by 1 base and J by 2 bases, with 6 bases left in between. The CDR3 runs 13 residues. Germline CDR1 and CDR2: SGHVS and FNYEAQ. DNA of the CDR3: TGTGCCAGCAGCTTAGACCGGACCTACGAGCAGTACTTC. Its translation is CASSLDRTYEQYF.

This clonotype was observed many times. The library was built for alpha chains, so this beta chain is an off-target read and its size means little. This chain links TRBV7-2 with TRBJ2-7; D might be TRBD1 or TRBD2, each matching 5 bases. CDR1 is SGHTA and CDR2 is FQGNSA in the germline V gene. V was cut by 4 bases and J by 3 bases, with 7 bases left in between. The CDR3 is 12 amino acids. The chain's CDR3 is CASSWDHYEQYF. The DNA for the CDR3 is TGTGCCAGCAGCTGGGACCACTACGAGCAGTACTTC.

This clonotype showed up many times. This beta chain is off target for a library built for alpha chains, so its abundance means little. This chain's CDR3 is CASSYSRGAETQYF. CDR3 DNA sequence: TGCGCCAGCAGCTACTCCAGGGGAGCGGAGACCCAGTACTTC. V and J are TRBV5-1 and TRBJ2-5; a weak D match, TRBD1 (6 bases). Germline-derived CDR1 and CDR2 are SGHRS and YFSETQ. There are 14 residues in the CDR3. Trimming shortened V by 3 bases and J by 5 bases, and 14 bases separated the two germline ends. Together with reference TRBV5-1 and TRBJ2-5, the CDR3 gives the full variable domain: KAGVTQTPRYLIKTRGQQVTLSCSPISGHRSVSWYQQTPGQGLQFLFEYFSETQRNKGNFPGRFSGRQFSNSRSEMNVSTLELGDSALYLCASSYSRGAETQYFGPGTRLLVL.

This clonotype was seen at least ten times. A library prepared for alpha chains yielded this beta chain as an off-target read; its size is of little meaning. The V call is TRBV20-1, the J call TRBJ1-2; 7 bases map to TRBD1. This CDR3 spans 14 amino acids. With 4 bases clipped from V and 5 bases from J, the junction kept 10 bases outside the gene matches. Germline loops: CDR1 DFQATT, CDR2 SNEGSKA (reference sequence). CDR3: CSATPGQVYYGYTF. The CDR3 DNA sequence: TGCAGTGCTACACCCGGACAGGTCTATTATGGCTACACCTTC.

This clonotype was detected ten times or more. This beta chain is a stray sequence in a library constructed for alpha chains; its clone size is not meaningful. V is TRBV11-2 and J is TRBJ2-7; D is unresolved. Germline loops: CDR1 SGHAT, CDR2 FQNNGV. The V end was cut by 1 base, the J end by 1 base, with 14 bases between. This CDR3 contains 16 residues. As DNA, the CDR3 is TGTGCCAGCAGCTTAGGCTCACCTAGGGATTCCTACGAGCAGTACTTC. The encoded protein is CASSLGSPRDSYEQYF.

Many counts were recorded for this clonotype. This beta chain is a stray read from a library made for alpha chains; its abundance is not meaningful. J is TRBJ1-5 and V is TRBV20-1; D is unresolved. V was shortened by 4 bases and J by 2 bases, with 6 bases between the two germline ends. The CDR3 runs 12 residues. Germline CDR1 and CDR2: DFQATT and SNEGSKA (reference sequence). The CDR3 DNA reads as TGCAGTGCTACACCGGGCAATCAGCCCCAGCATTTT. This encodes CSATPGNQPQHF.

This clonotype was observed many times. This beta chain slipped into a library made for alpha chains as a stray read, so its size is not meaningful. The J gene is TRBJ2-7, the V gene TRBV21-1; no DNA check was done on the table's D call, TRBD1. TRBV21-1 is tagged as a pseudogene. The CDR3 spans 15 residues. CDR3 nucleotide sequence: TGTGCCAGCAGCAAGTCGGACAGGGCCACCTACGAGCAGTACTTC. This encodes CASSKSDRATYEQYF.

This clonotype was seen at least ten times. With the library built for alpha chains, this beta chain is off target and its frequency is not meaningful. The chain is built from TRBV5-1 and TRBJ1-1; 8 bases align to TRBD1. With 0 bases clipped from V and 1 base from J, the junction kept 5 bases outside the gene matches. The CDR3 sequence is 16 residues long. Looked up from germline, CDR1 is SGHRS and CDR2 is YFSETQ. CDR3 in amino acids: CASSLVPGGRNTEAFF. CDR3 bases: TGCGCCAGCAGCTTGGTACCAGGGGGCAGGAACACTGAAGCTTTCTTT. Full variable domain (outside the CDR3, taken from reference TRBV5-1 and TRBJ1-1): KAGVTQTPRYLIKTRGQQVTLSCSPISGHRSVSWYQQTPGQGLQFLFEYFSETQRNKGNFPGRFSGRQFSNSRSEMNVSTLELGDSALYLCASSLVPGGRNTEAFFGQGTRLTVV.

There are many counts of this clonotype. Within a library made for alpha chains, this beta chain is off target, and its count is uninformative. The CDR3 here is CASSTRQGDTQYF. CDR3 bases: TGTGCCAGCAGCACCCGTCAGGGAGATACGCAGTATTTT. The rearrangement uses TRBV7-6 and TRBJ2-3, with a tentative D call TRBD1 (5 bases). The germline gives CDR1 SGHVS, CDR2 FNYEAQ. V lost 5 bases and J 5 bases, leaving 11 bases between the germline ends. The CDR3 covers 13 residues.